Below, 21 T cell receptor beta chains from the same sample are listed, as sequenced in a study of cytomegalovirus exposure and HLA in healthy donors. The PCR employed 60 Vbeta primers together with 13 Jbeta primers. Some clones are missing from TCRdb's copy, which holds only in-frame ones; the method was immunoSEQ multiplex PCR. This sample has more than 80,000 clones; around three fifths occur once, and the top ten carry roughly 15%. The sequenced material came from PBMCs. The source of these receptors is a middle-aged woman in good health and CMV-seropositive.

This CDR3 is CASSSPGQGSSTYEQYF. The CDR3 DNA reads as TGTGCCAGCAGTTCACCAGGACAGGGATCGTCAACCTACGAGCAGTACTTC. The chain links TRBV28 to TRBJ2-7; 8 positions match TRBD1. The V gene's germline CDR1 is MDHEN and CDR2 SYDVKM. CDR3 length: 17 amino acids. V was pared by 4 bases and J by 2 bases, with 13 bases of the junction left unmatched.

V usage is TRBV9 and J usage is TRBJ2-5; 7 bases are shared with TRBD1. With V trimmed by 1 base and J by 3 bases, 3 bases remained unmatched. CDR3 size: 14 residues. Germline V gene lookup returns CDR1 SGDLS and CDR2 YYNGEE. As DNA, the CDR3 is TGTGCCAGCAGCGTATACGGGACAGAAGAGACCCAGTACTTC. It codes for CASSVYGTEETQYF. Full variable domain (remainder filled in from reference TRBV9 and TRBJ2-5): DSGVTQTPKHLITATGQRVTLRCSPRSGDLSVYWYQQSLDQGLQFLIQYYNGEERAKGNILERFSAQQFPDLHSELNLSSLELGDSALYFCASSVYGTEETQYFGPGTRLLVL.

The gene calls are TRBV5-1 and TRBJ2-7; 14 bases line up with TRBD2. This CDR3 has 16 residues. The germline CDR1 and CDR2 sequences are SGHRS and YFSETQ. Trimming cost V 4 bases and J 7 bases; bases outside gene matches: 10. CDR3 loop: CASSLGLAGADVEQYF. The CDR3 DNA reads TGCGCCAGCAGCCTGGGACTAGCGGGAGCGGATGTTGAGCAGTACTTC.

This clone was detected a few times. The V gene is TRBV28, the J gene TRBJ1-1; 7 bases map to TRBD1. The junction had 9 bases not matched to a gene; V was cut back by 5 bases and J by 9 bases. Germline-derived CDR1 and CDR2 are MDHEN and SYDVKM. The CDR3 consists of 13 residues. Here the CDR3 reads CASSPRQGPKAFF. CDR3 sequence (DNA): TGTGCCAGCAGTCCCAGACAGGGCCCGAAAGCTTTCTTT.

The V gene is TRBV7-9, the J gene TRBJ2-3; 11 bases fit TRBD2. V trimming: 5 bases; J trimming: 5 bases; junction bases outside the gene matches: 3. The CDR3 runs 14 residues. In germline, CDR1 is SEHNR, CDR2 FQNEAQ (reference sequence). The CDR3 spells CASSPGLAGDTQYF. CDR3 DNA sequence: TGTGCCAGCAGCCCCGGACTAGCGGGAGATACGCAGTATTTT.

This chain uses TRBV5-1 with TRBJ1-3, with a tentative D call TRBD1 (5 bases). The CDR3 consists of 15 residues. Germline CDR1 reads SGHRS; CDR2 reads YFSETQ. Trimming cost V 0 bases and J 4 bases, with 11 bases left between them. For the CDR3, the DNA is TGCGCCAGCAGCTTGGAGACAGTGGGGGGAAACACCATATATTTT. Its protein is CASSLETVGGNTIYF.

This clone was counted once. The chain joins TRBV7-9 to TRBJ1-4; D is unclear. Germline CDR1 is SEHNR and CDR2 is FQNEAQ (reference sequence). This CDR3 region has 16 residues. Trimming cost V 7 bases and J 5 bases, with 20 bases left between them. The CDR3 DNA sequence: TGTGCCAGCATCAACCTTAAGGGAGGGCAAAATGAAAAACTGTTTTTT. Its protein product is CASINLKGGQNEKLFF.

The gene calls are TRBV5-1 and TRBJ1-4; D may be TRBD1 (6 bases). V was pared by 2 bases and J by 8 bases, with 19 bases between. The CDR3 contains 16 residues. Germline V gene sequence: CDR1 SGHRS, CDR2 YFSETQ. CDR3 loop: CASSLSTGTRGEKLFF. The CDR3 nucleotides are TGCGCCAGCAGCTTATCAACCGGGACAAGAGGGGAAAAACTGTTTTTT.

This chain uses TRBV9 with TRBJ1-4; TRBD1 matches at 7 bases. CDR1 is SGDLS and CDR2 is YYNGEE in the germline V gene. Germline trimming cut 0 bases from V and 5 bases from J; bases unmatched to any gene: 4. This CDR3 comprises 15 residues. CDR3 region: CASSVGQGGNEKLFF. The CDR3 DNA reads TGTGCCAGCAGCGTAGGACAGGGTGGGAATGAAAAACTGTTTTTT. Complete variable domain (other parts from reference TRBV9 and TRBJ1-4): DSGVTQTPKHLITATGQRVTLRCSPRSGDLSVYWYQQSLDQGLQFLIQYYNGEERAKGNILERFSAQQFPDLHSELNLSSLELGDSALYFCASSVGQGGNEKLFFGSGTQLSVL.

The chain has TRBV5-1 and TRBJ1-1; unclear D gene. The CDR3 sequence is 14 residues long. Germline V gene lookup returns CDR1 SGHRS and CDR2 YFSETQ. The V end was cut by 0 bases, the J end by 1 base, with 7 bases between. CDR3 amino acids: CASSLAGRNTEAFF. In nucleotides, the CDR3 is TGCGCCAGCAGCTTGGCGGGGAGGAACACTGAAGCTTTCTTT.

This clone was found a few times. This sequence joins TRBV5-4 and TRBJ1-1; D is perhaps TRBD1 (6 bases). Trimming took 2 bases from V and 4 from J, leaving 12 bases between them. There are 14 residues in the CDR3. Germline lookup yields CDR1 SGHNT and CDR2 YYREEE (reference sequence). CDR3 sequence (DNA): TGTGCCAGCAGCTTCGGGGGGCCCAGCACTGAAGCTTTCTTT. This gives the protein CASSFGGPSTEAFF.

The CDR3 bases are TGTGCCAGCAGCGGAATCGGGACAGGGTACAATGAGCAGTTCTTC. Encoded protein: CASSGIGTGYNEQFF. This chain connects TRBV13 to TRBJ2-1, with TRBD1 matching over 9 bases. Germline assignment: CDR1 PRHDT and CDR2 FYEKMQ (reference sequence). The trim removed 5 bases at V and 4 bases at J, leaving 6 bases unmatched. The CDR3 covers 15 residues.

This chain connects TRBV11-2 to TRBJ2-3, with unresolved D. The length of the CDR3 is 12 residues. Germline CDR1 reads SGHAT; CDR2 reads FQNNGV. Trimming left V 2 bases short and J 4 bases short, with 4 bases between. CDR3 nucleotide sequence: TGTGCCAGCAGCTTAATCTCAGATACGCAGTATTTT. Its protein product is CASSLISDTQYF.

The chain couples TRBV10-3 to TRBJ2-3; 10 nucleotides match TRBD2. CDR1 is ENHRY, CDR2 SYGVKD, per germline. The CDR3 consists of 15 residues. Trimming cost V 3 bases and J 1 base; bases outside gene matches: 1. In nucleotides, the CDR3 is TGTGCCATCAGTGAAGGACTAGCGGGCACAGATACGCAGTATTTT. It codes for CAISEGLAGTDTQYF.

The rearrangement uses TRBV6-5 and TRBJ1-2; tentative D call: TRBD1 (6 bases). This CDR3 is built from 14 residues. Looked up from germline, CDR1 is MNHEY and CDR2 is SVGAGI. V shed 5 bases and J shed 5 bases, with 15 bases lying between them. As DNA, the CDR3 is TGTGCCAGCAGTCTCTCGGTGGACAGTTATGGCTACACCTTC. Its protein product is CASSLSVDSYGYTF.

V and J are TRBV5-1 and TRBJ2-7, with a weak D call TRBD1 (5 bases). Germline V gene data show CDR1 as SGHRS and CDR2 as YFSETQ. V gave up 0 bases and J gave up 1 base, with 8 bases separating them. This CDR3 contains 14 residues. CDR3 nucleotide sequence: TGCGCCAGCAGCTTGGCAGGGCAATCCTACGAGCAGTACTTC. Amino acid sequence: CASSLAGQSYEQYF. Using reference TRBV5-1 and TRBJ2-7 for the parts outside the CDR3, the full variable domain is KAGVTQTPRYLIKTRGQQVTLSCSPISGHRSVSWYQQTPGQGLQFLFEYFSETQRNKGNFPGRFSGRQFSNSRSEMNVSTLELGDSALYLCASSLAGQSYEQYFGPGTRLTVT.

As DNA, the CDR3 is TGCAGCGTTGCAGGGAACTATGGCTACACCTTC. Its protein is CSVAGNYGYTF. This rearrangement joins TRBV29-1 to TRBJ1-2, with TRBD1 as a possible D gene (5 bases). Germline V lookup: CDR1 SQVTM, CDR2 ANQGSEA. V lost 4 bases to trimming and J lost 2 bases, with 5 bases between them. There are 11 residues in the CDR3.

This clone came up a few times. The chain carries TRBV25-1 and TRBJ1-1; D not certain. CDR1 is MGHDK and CDR2 is SYGVNS in the germline V gene. Trimming took off 5 bases at V and 0 bases at J, with 7 bases between the two ends. This CDR3 region has 13 residues. CDR3 in amino acids: CASSTGMNTEAFF. CDR3 DNA sequence: TGTGCCAGCAGTACCGGGATGAACACTGAAGCTTTCTTT.

The rearrangement joins TRBV27 to TRBJ2-7; D ambiguous. Germline assignment: CDR1 MNHEY and CDR2 SMNVEV (reference sequence). The CDR3 loop spans 11 amino acids. Trimming stripped 2 bases from V and 4 bases from J, with 3 bases between. Here the CDR3 reads CASSLRYEQYF. CDR3 nucleotide sequence: TGTGCCAGCAGTTTACGGTACGAGCAGTACTTC.

The genes are TRBV6-5 and TRBJ1-1; D possibly corresponds to TRBD1 (6 bases). Germline CDR1 MNHEY, CDR2 SVGAGI. The CDR3 consists of 15 residues. Trimming shortened V by 4 bases and J by 4 bases, and 16 bases separated the two germline ends. CDR3 in DNA: TGTGCCAGCAGTTGGGGGGGCAGACGGCCCACTGAAGCTTTCTTT. The encoded protein is CASSWGGRRPTEAFF.

This chain joins TRBV25-1 and TRBJ2-1; 7 bases fit TRBD1. The V segment lost 2 bases and the J segment 10 bases; nucleotides outside the gene matches: 8. The V gene's germline CDR1 is MGHDK and CDR2 SYGVNS. The CDR3 totals 14 residues. Written as DNA, the CDR3 is TGTGCCAGCAGTGAACCAGGGACAGCCAAGGAGCAGTTCTTC. It yields the protein CASSEPGTAKEQFF.